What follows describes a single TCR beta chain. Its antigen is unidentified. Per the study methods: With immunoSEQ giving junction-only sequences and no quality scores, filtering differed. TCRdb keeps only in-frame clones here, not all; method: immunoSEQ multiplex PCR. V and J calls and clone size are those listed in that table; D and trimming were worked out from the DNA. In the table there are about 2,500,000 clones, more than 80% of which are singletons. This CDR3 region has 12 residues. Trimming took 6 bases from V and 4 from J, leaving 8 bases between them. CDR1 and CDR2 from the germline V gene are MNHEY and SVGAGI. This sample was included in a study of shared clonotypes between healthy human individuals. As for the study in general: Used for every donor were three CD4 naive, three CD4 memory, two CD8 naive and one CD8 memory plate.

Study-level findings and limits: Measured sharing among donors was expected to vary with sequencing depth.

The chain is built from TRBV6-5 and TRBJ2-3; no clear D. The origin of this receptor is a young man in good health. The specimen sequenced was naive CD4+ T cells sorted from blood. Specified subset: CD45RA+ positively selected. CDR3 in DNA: TGTGCCAGCAGGTCCCCCGCAGATACGCAGTATTTT. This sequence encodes CASRSPADTQYF.